The 28 T cell receptor beta chains below come from one sample, sequenced in a study of T-cell reconstitution after alpha-beta-depleted transplantation in children. Using unique molecular identifiers, the investigators prepared the TCRbeta library. TCRdb ran MiXCR on the PCR reads and lists one entry per CDR3 protein. The sample lists approximately 800,000 distinct CDR3 sequences; less than 20% were seen once. The sequencing here drew on PBMCs, mostly from graft donor cells, taken 360 days after TCRalphabeta/CD19-depleted stem cell transplant. These TCRs come from a male patient younger than 18 who had a stem cell transplant for acute lymphoblastic leukemia, so the T cells may come from the graft donor.

This clonotype has a handful of counts. V usage is TRBV20-1 and J usage is TRBJ2-3; D ambiguous. Looked up from germline, CDR1 is DFQATT and CDR2 is SNEGSKA (reference sequence). The CDR3 has 11 amino acids. Trimming removed 0 bases at V and 8 bases at J, with 6 bases between. CDR3 DNA sequence: TGCAGTGCTAGAGACCCCTGTACGCAGTATTTT. Protein: CSARDPCTQYF.

J is TRBJ2-5 and V is TRBV11-2; 7 bases align to TRBD1. The CDR3 has 15 amino acids. J was trimmed by 2 bases and V by 4 bases; bases with no gene match: 7. Germline V CDR1 and CDR2: SGHAT, FQNNGV. The CDR3 nucleotides are TGTGCCAGCAGCTCGTACAGGGGAACACAAGAGACCCAGTACTTC. Translating gives CASSSYRGTQETQYF.

DNA of the CDR3: TGTGCCAGCAGCCATTCTGAAGACCGGTATCCAGATACGCAGTATTTT. It codes for CASSHSEDRYPDTQYF. V usage is TRBV3-1 and J usage is TRBJ2-3; the D is unclear. The CDR3 consists of 16 residues. Trimming left V 3 bases short and J 4 bases short, with 17 bases between. Germline CDR1 reads LGHDT; CDR2 reads YNNKEL (reference sequence).

The V call is TRBV7-9, the J call TRBJ1-4; D not certain. Per the germline V gene, CDR1 is SEHNR and CDR2 is FQNEAQ (reference sequence). With 1 base removed from V and 4 bases from J, the gap between germline ends came to 10 bases. The CDR3 loop spans 15 amino acids. CDR3: CASSLVRQYNEKLFF. The CDR3 DNA follows: TGTGCCAGCAGCTTAGTGAGGCAGTATAATGAAAAACTGTTTTTT. Filled out from reference TRBV7-9 and TRBJ1-4, the complete variable domain reads DTGVSQNPRHKITKRGQNVTFRCDPISEHNRLYWYRQTLGQGPEFLTYFQNEAQLEKSRLLSDRFSAERPKGSFSTLEIQRTEQGDSAMYLCASSLVRQYNEKLFFGSGTQLSVL.

The chain joins TRBV14 to TRBJ2-1, with 10 bases lining up with TRBD2. The ends lost 6 bases at V and 4 bases at J; junction bases unmatched: 6. The CDR3 is 15 residues long. The germline CDR1 and CDR2 sequences are SGHDN and FVKESK. CDR3 amino acids: CASRGSGGVYNEQFF. The CDR3 DNA is TGTGCCAGCAGGGGAAGCGGGGGGGTATACAATGAGCAGTTCTTC.

V and J are TRBV27 and TRBJ2-5; perhaps D is TRBD1 or TRBD2 (5 bases each). In germline, CDR1 is MNHEY, CDR2 SMNVEV (reference sequence). V lost 5 bases and J lost 6, with 7 bases in between. The CDR3 runs to 11 residues. CDR3 nucleotides: TGTGCCAGCAGTGGGGGTCAGACCCAGTACTTC. Residues: CASSGGQTQYF.

V and J are TRBV20-1 and TRBJ1-1; the match to TRBD1 covers 9 bases. Losses at the gene ends were 5 bases for V and 8 bases for J; bases not matched to a gene: 0. The germline CDR1 and CDR2 sequences are DFQATT and SNEGSKA (reference sequence). The CDR3 totals 10 residues. CDR3 sequence: CSAGTGEAFF. The CDR3 nucleotides read TGCAGTGCTGGGACAGGGGAAGCTTTCTTT.

The chain uses TRBV4-1 and TRBJ2-7; D is perhaps TRBD1 (6 bases). The CDR3 runs 15 residues. V lost 3 bases and J 2 bases, leaving 14 bases between the germline ends. The germline V gene has CDR1 MGHRA and CDR2 YSYEKL. The CDR3, as DNA: TGCGCCAGCAGCCATCTTCAGGGGTGTCCCTACGAGCAGTACTTC. Protein product: CASSHLQGCPYEQYF.

There are a few counts of this clonotype. This chain links TRBV5-1 with TRBJ1-1; possibly TRBD1 for D (6 bases). The V gene lost 1 base and the J gene lost 0 bases, with 16 bases spanning the gap. The germline V gene has CDR1 SGHRS and CDR2 YFSETQ. This CDR3 has 17 residues. CDR3 in amino acids: CASSLPSGQSMNTEAFF. The DNA for the CDR3 is TGCGCCAGCAGCTTGCCCTCCGGACAGTCCATGAACACTGAAGCTTTCTTT. The full variable domain, its missing parts supplied by reference TRBV5-1 and TRBJ1-1, is KAGVTQTPRYLIKTRGQQVTLSCSPISGHRSVSWYQQTPGQGLQFLFEYFSETQRNKGNFPGRFSGRQFSNSRSEMNVSTLELGDSALYLCASSLPSGQSMNTEAFFGQGTRLTVV.

The table lists this clonotype with many counts. The genes are TRBV29-1 and TRBJ2-7; D may be TRBD1 (5 bases). This CDR3 is 13 amino acids long. The V gene lost 8 bases and the J gene lost 0 bases, with 14 bases spanning the gap. CDR1 is SQVTM and CDR2 is ANQGSEA in the germline V gene. The CDR3 coding sequence is TGCAGCACCAGGGTTTCTTTCTCCTACGAGCAGTACTTC. It codes for CSTRVSFSYEQYF.

This clonotype was seen a handful of times. The chain recombines TRBV7-3 with TRBJ1-1; D is ambiguous. The CDR3 length is 14 residues. Deletions cut 5 bases from V and 1 base from J, with 11 bases between. CDR1 is SGHTA, CDR2 FQGTGA, per germline. CDR3 region: CASSRIRANTEAFF. CDR3 coding DNA: TGTGCCAGCAGCCGAATCCGAGCGAACACTGAAGCTTTCTTT.

The gene calls are TRBV7-8 and TRBJ2-1; TRBD1 or TRBD2 may be the D gene (5 bases each). This CDR3 contains 14 residues. Germline CDR1 SGHVS, CDR2 FQNEAQ. V was pared by 8 bases and J by 4 bases, with 15 bases between. CDR3: CASLGPLIYNEQFF. CDR3 DNA sequence: TGTGCCAGCCTGGGACCGCTCATTTACAATGAGCAGTTCTTC.

This chain joins TRBV20-1 and TRBJ2-7; 8 positions agree with TRBD2. The V and J ends lost 6 bases and 3 bases, in that order; junction bases with no gene match: 4. CDR1 is DFQATT and CDR2 is SNEGSKA in the germline V gene (reference sequence). CDR3 length: 12 amino acids. This CDR3 is CSAGLAIYEQYF. CDR3 nucleotides: TGCAGTGCCGGACTAGCAATCTACGAGCAGTACTTC.

This clonotype has a count of ten or more. The chain has TRBV5-1 and TRBJ2-3; D not certain. The CDR3 extends over 16 amino acids. The V gene's germline CDR1 is SGHRS and CDR2 YFSETQ. Trimming stripped 0 bases from V and 1 base from J, with 12 bases between. The CDR3 here is CASSLARLGGTDTQYF. CDR3 DNA: TGCGCCAGCAGCTTGGCCAGGCTAGGAGGCACAGATACGCAGTATTTT.

This clonotype was picked up a small number of times. The chain carries TRBV9 and TRBJ2-5; tentatively, D is TRBD2 (7 bases). CDR3 length: 13 residues. Trimming took off 7 bases at V and 3 bases at J, with 13 bases between the two ends. Germline V gene lookup returns CDR1 SGDLS and CDR2 YYNGEE. CDR3 DNA sequence: TGTGCCAGCTCCGGAGGGGGGGAAGAGACCCAGTACTTC. It encodes CASSGGGEETQYF.

The chain combines TRBV15 with TRBJ2-3; no firm D call. CDR3 size: 15 residues. Per germline, CDR1 LNHNV and CDR2 YYDKDF (reference sequence). V was trimmed by 4 bases and J by 1 base, leaving 12 bases between them. CDR3 sequence (DNA): TGTGCCACCAGCACCCCCCTCCCTCGCACAGATACGCAGTATTTT. It is translated as CATSTPLPRTDTQYF.

The rearrangement joins TRBV29-1 to TRBJ2-5, with 9 nucleotides matching TRBD1. Germline assignment: CDR1 SQVTM and CDR2 ANQGSEA. The CDR3 runs 15 residues. V shed 6 bases, J shed 1 base, and the junction held 9 bases outside the gene matches. The chain's CDR3 is CSVVRDRVFQETQYF. DNA for the CDR3: TGCAGCGTCGTCCGGGACAGGGTTTTCCAAGAGACCCAGTACTTC.

This clonotype showed up just a few times. The chain combines TRBV4-1 with TRBJ2-3; D possibly corresponds to TRBD1 (5 bases). V lost 6 bases and J lost 0, with 13 bases in between. The V gene's germline CDR1 is MGHRA and CDR2 YSYEKL. CDR3 size: 15 residues. The CDR3: CASSQGTGSTDTQYF. Written as DNA, the CDR3 is TGCGCCAGCAGTCAGGGTACTGGCAGCACAGATACGCAGTATTTT.

V gene TRBV5-1 combines with J gene TRBJ1-1, with D uncertain. This CDR3 is 14 amino acids long. Germline CDR1 reads SGHRS; CDR2 reads YFSETQ. Trimming removed 7 bases from V and 1 base from J, with 14 bases in between. The CDR3 DNA sequence: TGCGCCAGCGGCATTTATGGACGGAACACTGAAGCTTTCTTT. Its protein is CASGIYGRNTEAFF.

The DNA of the CDR3 is TGCGCCAGCCGACTTACAGGGATCTCCTACGAGCAGTACTTC. This encodes CASRLTGISYEQYF. The chain joins TRBV5-1 to TRBJ2-7; perhaps TRBD1 as D (6 bases). V lost 7 bases and J lost 0, with 14 bases in between. Germline V CDR1 and CDR2: SGHRS, YFSETQ. The CDR3 is 14 amino acids. The entire variable domain, with the rest obtained from reference TRBV5-1 and TRBJ2-7, is as follows: KAGVTQTPRYLIKTRGQQVTLSCSPISGHRSVSWYQQTPGQGLQFLFEYFSETQRNKGNFPGRFSGRQFSNSRSEMNVSTLELGDSALYLCASRLTGISYEQYFGPGTRLTVT.

This chain's CDR3 is CASSLRAGTGAHEQYF. DNA for the CDR3: TGTGCCAGCAGCCTTAGGGCCGGGACAGGGGCTCACGAGCAGTACTTC. The rearrangement uses TRBV7-3 and TRBJ2-7; 10 bases agree with TRBD1. Looked up from germline, CDR1 is SGHTA and CDR2 is FQGTGA. The CDR3 sequence is 16 residues long. Trimming cost V 5 bases and J 5 bases; bases outside gene matches: 12.

This clonotype was counted a few times. The chain recombines TRBV28 with TRBJ1-2; possible D gene TRBD1, 6 bases. This CDR3 region has 13 residues. Germline V gives CDR1 MDHEN, CDR2 SYDVKM. V lost 7 bases and J 8 bases, leaving 17 bases between the germline ends. This CDR3 reads CASTAPGDGGYTF. The CDR3 DNA sequence: TGTGCCAGCACCGCCCCAGGGGATGGGGGCTACACCTTC.

The genes are TRBV20-1 and TRBJ2-1; TRBD1 or TRBD2 may be the D gene (5 bases each). Per the germline V gene, CDR1 is DFQATT and CDR2 is SNEGSKA (reference sequence). V lost 2 bases and J 8 bases, leaving 13 bases between the germline ends. This CDR3 has 13 residues. As DNA, the CDR3 is TGCAGTGCTAGAATTGGGGGAGCGGATGAGCAGTTCTTC. Its translation: CSARIGGADEQFF.

This clonotype was counted between two and nine times. The chain links TRBV29-1 to TRBJ2-5; D perhaps matches TRBD1 (6 bases). Germline V lookup: CDR1 SQVTM, CDR2 ANQGSEA. V was shortened by 6 bases and J by 13 bases, with 15 bases between the two germline ends. This CDR3 contains 10 residues. The CDR3 here is CSVPDSTLYF. DNA of the CDR3: TGCAGCGTCCCGGACAGTACGTTGTACTTC.

The chain has TRBV7-3 and TRBJ2-2, with D possibly matching TRBD2 (6 bases). With 5 bases removed from V and 5 bases from J, the gap between germline ends came to 12 bases. This CDR3 is 14 amino acids long. Per germline, CDR1 SGHTA and CDR2 FQGTGA. The CDR3 here is CASSPPTSTGELFF. For the CDR3, the DNA is TGTGCCAGCAGCCCCCCGACTAGTACCGGGGAGCTGTTTTTT.

The CDR3 sequence: CATSDSQGLARGDTQYF. CDR3 bases: TGTGCCACCAGTGATTCCCAAGGACTAGCGAGAGGAGATACGCAGTATTTT. This chain uses TRBV24-1 with TRBJ2-3, with TRBD2 matching over 9 bases. CDR1 is KGHDR, CDR2 SFDVKD, per germline. This CDR3 is built from 17 residues. The trim removed 2 bases at V and 5 bases at J, leaving 10 bases unmatched.

This rearrangement joins TRBV4-1 to TRBJ2-7, with D maybe TRBD1 (6 bases). The CDR3 is 15 amino acids. Trimming cost V 2 bases and J 3 bases, with 14 bases left between them. Germline V gives CDR1 MGHRA, CDR2 YSYEKL. The CDR3: CASSQIGQSLYEQYF. For the CDR3, the DNA is TGCGCCAGCAGCCAAATAGGACAGAGCCTCTACGAGCAGTACTTC.

The V call is TRBV29-1, the J call TRBJ2-6; 7 positions match TRBD1. CDR3 length: 17 residues. Germline CDR1 is SQVTM and CDR2 is ANQGSEA. Trimming removed 3 bases from V and 2 bases from J; junction bases left unmatched: 10. CDR3 in DNA: TGCAGCGTTGATGGACAGGAATCTAACCCTGGGGCCAACGTCCTGACTTTC. Protein sequence: CSVDGQESNPGANVLTF.